The clone carrying this TCR beta chain was detected ten times or more. In TCRdb, the 5' RACE reads were re-called with MiXCR into one record per CDR3 protein. The table includes tens of thousands of distinct CDR3 sequences, over 9.5% detected once. These data belong to a study of early T cells in non-severe SARS-CoV-2 infection. Study details: Sequencing targeted bulk RNA from unsorted whole blood, leaving chains unpaired.

Germline CDR1 is MNHEY and CDR2 is SVGAGI. V lost 6 bases to trimming and J lost 3 bases, with 19 bases between them. The CDR3 consists of 16 residues. The receptor comes from an adult who was a healthcare worker with PCR-confirmed SARS-CoV-2 infection or an uninfected control (not recorded which). Material: whole blood. This chain uses TRBV6-5 with TRBJ2-3, with D possibly TRBD2 on 7 matching bases. The CDR3 DNA is TGTGCCAGCAGCCGGGGGGCAGGAGCGGCGACAGATACGCAGTATTTT. Translating it yields CASSRGAGAATDTQYF.